This T cell receptor (beta chain) was sequenced during a study of T-cell reconstitution after alpha-beta-depleted transplantation in children. Study observations and caveats: Alpha-beta T cells present about two months after transplant were reported to originate from several hundred expanded graft clones. From newly produced T cells came most of the T-cell counts and diversity one year after transplant.

V lost 0 bases and J 3 bases, leaving 9 bases between the germline ends. CDR1 is SGDLS and CDR2 is YYNGEE in the germline V gene. CDR3 length equals 14 residues. Unique molecular identifiers featured in how the TCRbeta library was prepared. From the PCR reads, TCRdb called clonotypes with MiXCR, one entry per CDR3 protein. This table has about 830,000 distinct CDR3 sequences, under 20% appearing once. Regarding this clonotype: What it binds is unknown.

The receptor comes from a male patient aged 10-17 years who had a stem cell transplant for acute lymphoblastic leukemia, so the T cells may come from the graft donor. Sequencing used PBMCs, mostly from graft donor cells, obtained 360 days after TCRalphabeta/CD19-depleted stem cell transplant. This chain links TRBV9 with TRBJ2-5; D ambiguous. This CDR3 reads CASSVGGLEETQYF. In DNA, the CDR3 is TGTGCCAGCAGCGTAGGTGGGTTGGAAGAGACCCAGTACTTC.